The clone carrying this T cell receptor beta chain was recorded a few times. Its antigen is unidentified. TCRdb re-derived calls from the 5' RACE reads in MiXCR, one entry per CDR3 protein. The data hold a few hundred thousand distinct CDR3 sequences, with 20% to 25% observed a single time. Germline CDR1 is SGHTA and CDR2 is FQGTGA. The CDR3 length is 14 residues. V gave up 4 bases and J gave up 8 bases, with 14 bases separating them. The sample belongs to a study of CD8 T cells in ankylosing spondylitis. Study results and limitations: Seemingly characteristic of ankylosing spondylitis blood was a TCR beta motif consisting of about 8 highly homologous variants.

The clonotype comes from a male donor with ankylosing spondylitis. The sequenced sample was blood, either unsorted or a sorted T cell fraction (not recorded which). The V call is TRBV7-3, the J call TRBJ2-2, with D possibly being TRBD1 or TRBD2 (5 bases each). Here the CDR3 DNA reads TGTGCCAGCAGCTCAGGGCGGGTACCGGGGGAGCTGTTTTTT. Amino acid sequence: CASSSGRVPGELFF.